This TCR beta chain is from a study of blood T cells in healthy people across ages. The study, taken as a whole, reports: Long-lived donors exceeded aged donors in naive CD4+ cells and diversity.

The donors, all healthy, were Caucasians living in Russia, aged about 6 to 100. Next came a second PCR, run for about 7 to 12 cycles, which used a sample-barcoded 5' primer along with a J-beta primer mix. TCRdb reanalysed the 5' RACE reads using MiXCR and keeps one entry per CDR3 protein. The sample yields roughly 500,000 distinct CDR3 sequences, 27% seen once. In the case of this clonotype: Antigen: not known. At one end, the junction sequence differs from germline, possibly due to a read error.

CDR1 and CDR2 (germline): KGHSH, LQKENI. The CDR3 contains 16 residues. This clonotype originated in a woman in her sixties or seventies in good health. Material for sequencing was blood. The rearrangement joins TRBV18 to TRBJ2-5; 10 positions agree with TRBD1. The DNA of the CDR3 is TGTGCCAGCTCATCTCGGACAGGGGGGATGCAAGACACCCAGTACTTC. Amino acid sequence: CASSSRTGGMQDTQYF.